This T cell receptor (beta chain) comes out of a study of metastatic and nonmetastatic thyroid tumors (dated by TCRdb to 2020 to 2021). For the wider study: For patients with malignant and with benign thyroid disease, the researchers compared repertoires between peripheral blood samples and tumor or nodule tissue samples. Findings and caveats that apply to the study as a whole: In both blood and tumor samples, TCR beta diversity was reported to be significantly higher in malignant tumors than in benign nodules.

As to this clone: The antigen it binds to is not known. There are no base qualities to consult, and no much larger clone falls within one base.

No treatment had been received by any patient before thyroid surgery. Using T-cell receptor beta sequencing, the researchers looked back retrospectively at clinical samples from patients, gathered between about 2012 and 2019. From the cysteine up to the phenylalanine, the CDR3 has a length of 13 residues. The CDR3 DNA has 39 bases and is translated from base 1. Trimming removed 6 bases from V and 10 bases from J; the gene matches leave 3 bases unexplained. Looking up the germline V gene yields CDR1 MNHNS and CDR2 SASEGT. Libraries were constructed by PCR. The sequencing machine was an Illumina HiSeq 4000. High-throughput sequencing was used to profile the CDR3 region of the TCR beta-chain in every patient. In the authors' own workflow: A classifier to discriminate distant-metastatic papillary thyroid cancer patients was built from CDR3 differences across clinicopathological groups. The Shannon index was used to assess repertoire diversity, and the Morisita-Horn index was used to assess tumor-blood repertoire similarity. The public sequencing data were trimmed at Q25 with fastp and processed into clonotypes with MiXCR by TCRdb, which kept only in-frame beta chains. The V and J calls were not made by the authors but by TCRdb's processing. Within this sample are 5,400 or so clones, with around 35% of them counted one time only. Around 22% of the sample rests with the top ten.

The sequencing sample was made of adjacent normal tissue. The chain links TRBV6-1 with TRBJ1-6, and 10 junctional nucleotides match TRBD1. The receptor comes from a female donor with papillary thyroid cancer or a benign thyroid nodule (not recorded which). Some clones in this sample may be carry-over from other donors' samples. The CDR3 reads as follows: CASRGQGRSPLHF. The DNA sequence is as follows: TGTGCCAGCAGGGGACAGGGGCGGTCACCCCTCCACTTT.